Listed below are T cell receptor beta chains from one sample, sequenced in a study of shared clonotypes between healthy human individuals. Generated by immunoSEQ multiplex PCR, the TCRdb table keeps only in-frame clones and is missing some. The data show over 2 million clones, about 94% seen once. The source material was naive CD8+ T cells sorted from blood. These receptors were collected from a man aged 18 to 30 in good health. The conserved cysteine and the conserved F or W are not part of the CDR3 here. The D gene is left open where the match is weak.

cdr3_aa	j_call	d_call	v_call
ASIAGTGVGNEQF	TRBJ2-1	TRBD1	TRBV27
ASSYTAESNEQF	TRBJ2-1	-	TRBV6-5
ASSDTGGRITGELF	TRBJ2-2	TRBD2	TRBV13
ASSITGGYSEQY	TRBJ2-7	TRBD1	TRBV19
ASSDWGLAPEAF	TRBJ1-1	-	TRBV2
ATTGLSNTEAF	TRBJ1-1	-	TRBV15
ASTWYSNTGELF	TRBJ2-2	-	TRBV4-3
ASSQDPGTSYNEQF	TRBJ2-1	-	TRBV4-2
ASSSGTRDLATNEKLF	TRBJ1-4	-	TRBV13
ASTTGTYEQY	TRBJ2-7	-	TRBV27
ASKDKGASTEAF	TRBJ1-1	-	TRBV21-1
ASSPGSRVRDTQY	TRBJ2-3	-	TRBV27
ASSYNRAGVAYNEQF	TRBJ2-1	-	TRBV28
ASSQDGNIQQY	TRBJ2-7	-	TRBV14
ASSLGVNTEAF	TRBJ1-1	-	TRBV18
ASRTGIDSNQPQH	TRBJ1-5	-	TRBV6-5
ASSLNRAEGNEQF	TRBJ2-1	-	TRBV27
ASSPTDGYEQY	TRBJ2-7	-	TRBV7-2
ASSPGGDYYEQY	TRBJ2-7	-	TRBV9
ASGFGLADNEQF	TRBJ2-1	TRBD2	TRBV27
ASGTSVNTGELF	TRBJ2-2	TRBD2	TRBV27
ASSLSASVTFHEQY	TRBJ2-7	-	TRBV27
ASSFLGSSYEQY	TRBJ2-7	-	TRBV27
ASRDLGNEQY	TRBJ2-7	-	TRBV2
ASSRYDYEQY	TRBJ2-7	-	TRBV5-6
ASSQRRIAGADEQY	TRBJ2-7	TRBD2	TRBV7-2
ASSQDWGAEADTQY	TRBJ2-3	-	TRBV4-1
ARSLEGRGAWSNQPQH	TRBJ1-5	-	TRBV5-3
ASSQPGRTEAF	TRBJ1-1	-	TRBV4-1